A selection of T cell receptor beta chains follows, all from one sample in a study of blood T cells in healthy people across ages. TCRdb used MiXCR to reprocess the 5' RACE reads, holding one entry per CDR3 protein. The sample records 1.4 million to 1.5 million distinct CDR3 sequences, around two fifths being singletons. The specimen was blood. These receptors were taken from a woman under 30 in good health. Both conserved end residues are part of each CDR3. A D gene is named only where the DNA matches it firmly. Not every row has a clone size; where given, it reads once, few, many or a size class.

J | D | length | size | V | DNA | CDR3
TRBJ1-5 | TRBD1 | 15 | few | TRBV6-5 | TGTGCCAGCAGTTACGGTCAGGGGGCGAGTCAGCCCCAGCATTTT | CASSYGQGASQPQHF
TRBJ1-5 | - | 16 | - | TRBV2 | TGTGCCAGCAGTGAAGCCATAGGGGCCGACAATCAGCCTCAGCATTTT | CASSEAIGADNQPQHF
TRBJ2-1 | - | 14 | - | TRBV10-2 | TGCGCCAGCCTCCTGGACAGCTATACCAATGAGCAGTTCTTC | CASLLDSYTNEQFF
TRBJ2-1 | TRBD2 | 15 | few | TRBV7-9 | TGTGCCAGCAGCTTAGGTGCTAGCGGGAAGGTTGAGCAGTTCTTC | CASSLGASGKVEQFF
TRBJ2-7 | - | 14 | - | TRBV11-2 | TGTGCCAGCAGCTTAGTCCCACACAGCTACGAGCAGTACTTC | CASSLVPHSYEQYF
TRBJ2-7 | TRBD1 | 14 | many | TRBV5-1 | TGCGCCAGCAGCCTGGGACAGGGGTTATACGAGCAGTACTTC | CASSLGQGLYEQYF
TRBJ1-2 | - | 14 | - | TRBV7-8 | TGTGCCAGCAGCTTAGCAGGGTCTCCCTATGGCTACACCTTC | CASSLAGSPYGYTF
TRBJ2-3 | TRBD2 | 17 | - | TRBV5-4 | TGTGCCAGCAGCCTTGCTTTTAGCGGGAGTAAGTGGAATACGCAGTATTTT | CASSLAFSGSKWNTQYF
TRBJ2-7 | - | 12 | few | TRBV5-1 | TGCGCCAGCAGGTCCGATTCCTACGAGCAGTACTTC | CASRSDSYEQYF
TRBJ1-2 | - | 14 | - | TRBV11-2 | TGTGCCAGCAGCCCTGTTGTAGGGATCTATGGCTACACCTTC | CASSPVVGIYGYTF
TRBJ2-3 | TRBD2 | 16 | few | TRBV6-5 | TGTGCCAGCAGTTTAACTAGCGGGAGTGGTAAAGATACGCAGTATTTT | CASSLTSGSGKDTQYF
TRBJ2-3 | - | 14 | few | TRBV20-1 | TGCAGTGCCCAGTCCGACCAGGGTGTAGATACGCAGTATTTT | CSAQSDQGVDTQYF
TRBJ1-1 | TRBD1 | 13 | few | TRBV18 | TGTGCCAGCTCACTAGGGACAGGGTCTGAAGCTTTCTTT | CASSLGTGSEAFF
TRBJ2-1 | TRBD2 | 15 | - | TRBV2 | TGTGCCAAATATTCTAGCGGGGGGCCCCGAAATGAGCAGTTCTTC | CAKYSSGGPRNEQFF
TRBJ2-3 | - | 13 | - | TRBV18 | TGTGCCAGCTCACCTGGCCCGGCAGATACGCAGTATTTT | CASSPGPADTQYF
TRBJ2-3 | - | 14 | few | TRBV28 | TGTGCCAGCGTGTATGGGGACGGAATGGATACGCAGTATTTT | CASVYGDGMDTQYF
TRBJ2-1 | TRBD2 | 16 | - | TRBV20-1 | TGCAGTGGGGGGACTAGCGGGGGTGGGTTCAGGAATGAGCAGTTCTTC | CSGGTSGGGFRNEQFF
TRBJ2-2 | - | 14 | - | TRBV2 | TGTGCCAGCAATGGGGCTAAGGGCACCGGGGAGCTGTTTTTT | CASNGAKGTGELFF
TRBJ2-1 | - | 17 | few | TRBV10-3 | TGTGCCATCAGTGAGTCTAGCGGAGGAGGGTACTACAATGAGCAGTTCTTC | CAISESSGGGYYNEQFF
TRBJ2-4 | - | 19 | few | TRBV2 | TGTGCCAGCAGGGCCCTCAGGGTGGCCTACCCCGATCCCAAAAACATTCAGTACTTC | CASRALRVAYPDPKNIQYF
TRBJ2-3 | - | 15 | many | TRBV9 | TGTGCCAGCAGCCCCGGGACTCAACTTACAGATACGCAGTATTTT | CASSPGTQLTDTQYF
TRBJ2-4 | - | 14 | - | TRBV7-2 | TGTGCCAGCAGCCTAGGGAGTAGGAAAAACATTCAGTACTTC | CASSLGSRKNIQYF
TRBJ2-1 | TRBD2 | 16 | few | TRBV4-2 | TGTGCCAGCAGCCAGCTCCTAGCGGGAGGTACCGAGGAGCAGTTCTTC | CASSQLLAGGTEEQFF
TRBJ1-3 | - | 11 | - | TRBV30 | TGTGCCTGGAGTCCCTCCGACACCATATATTTT | CAWSPSDTIYF
TRBJ2-3 | TRBD2 | 17 | - | TRBV3-1 | TGTGCCAGCAGCCAAGAAACTAGCGGTCCACCCACAGATACGCAGTATTTT | CASSQETSGPPTDTQYF
TRBJ1-1 | TRBD1 | 11 | - | TRBV4-2 | TGTGCCAGCAGCCAAACGGACAGGACTTTCTTT | CASSQTDRTFF
TRBJ2-1 | - | 14 | - | TRBV12-3/TRBV12-4 | TGTGCCAGCAGTTGGGTAGGCCCATTGGGAGAGCAGTTCTTC | CASSWVGPLGEQFF
TRBJ2-7 | - | 17 | - | TRBV15 | TGCGCCACCAGCAGAAGAACGGGGGCCCAAAGCCTCTACGAGCAGTACTTC | CATSRRTGAQSLYEQYF
TRBJ2-1 | - | 13 | few | TRBV10-1 | TGCGCCAGCAGCGACCCCTTATACAATGAGCAGTTCTTC | CASSDPLYNEQFF
TRBJ2-1 | TRBD1 | 16 | - | TRBV15 | TGTGCCACCAGCAGAGGGACAGGGGGCGGATACAATGAGCAGTTCTTC | CATSRGTGGGYNEQFF
TRBJ2-7 | - | 15 | few | TRBV3-1 | TGTGCCAGCAGCCAAGATTGGGACACGATCTACGAGCAGTACTTC | CASSQDWDTIYEQYF
TRBJ2-1 | TRBD2 | 15 | once | TRBV27 | TGTGCCAGCAGCAGGTCTGGGACTAGCGGGGGGGAGCAGTTCTTC | CASSRSGTSGGEQFF
TRBJ2-5 | - | 16 | - | TRBV29-1 | TGCAGCGTTGACTCGGTTGGGGGTCAGGTCGGGGAGACCCAGTACTTC | CSVDSVGGQVGETQYF
TRBJ2-3 | - | 16 | many | TRBV24-1 | TGTGCCACCAGTGATTTAGTGGGGAGAGGAACAGATACGCAGTATTTT | CATSDLVGRGTDTQYF
TRBJ2-7 | - | 15 | - | TRBV10-2 | TGCGCCAGCAGCCGGGCGGGGACGGGTGGATACGAGCAGTACTTC | CASSRAGTGGYEQYF
TRBJ2-7 | - | 19 | - | TRBV6-1 | TGTGCCAGCAGTGAATTTAAGGTAGGGCCGACTACAGCAACCTACGAGCAGTACTTC | CASSEFKVGPTTATYEQYF
TRBJ1-2 | - | 14 | - | TRBV10-3 | TGTGCCATCAGTCGAAACGCTATTAACTATGGCTACACCTTC | CAISRNAINYGYTF
TRBJ2-6 | - | 15 | - | TRBV15 | TGTGCCACCAGCAGCCCTCCATCTGGGGCCAACGTCCTGACTTTC | CATSSPPSGANVLTF
TRBJ2-1 | TRBD2 | 15 | - | TRBV3-1 | TGTGCCAGCAGCCCCCGGGACTACTCCTACAATGAGCAGTTCTTC | CASSPRDYSYNEQFF
TRBJ1-2 | - | 13 | few | TRBV29-1 | TGCAGCGTTGAAGAGGGGGCTAACTATGGCTACACCTTC | CSVEEGANYGYTF
TRBJ1-1 | TRBD1 | 15 | - | TRBV28 | TGTGCCAGCGGGTCGAGACAGGGGGGACTTCTTGAAGCTTTCTTT | CASGSRQGGLLEAFF
TRBJ2-3 | TRBD2 | 17 | - | TRBV27 | TGTGCCAGCAGTCCCTATCTAGCGGGGGGGAAAATGGATACGCAGTATTTT | CASSPYLAGGKMDTQYF
TRBJ1-1 | - | 14 | - | TRBV20-1 | TGCAGTGCCGCCCCCGGGGGCCCCAACACTGAAGCTTTCTTT | CSAAPGGPNTEAFF
TRBJ2-5 | - | 14 | once | TRBV29-1 | TGCAGCTCGGCACTACGTATGCACCCAGAGACCCAGTACTTC | CSSALRMHPETQYF
TRBJ2-5 | - | 14 | few | TRBV28 | TGTGCCAGCAGTTTAAGTTGGGATGGCAAGACCCAGTACTTC | CASSLSWDGKTQYF
TRBJ2-5 | - | 15 | few | TRBV7-2 | TGTGCCAGCAGCTTATATGATACAAACCAAGAGACCCAGTACTTC | CASSLYDTNQETQYF
TRBJ2-1 | - | 17 | - | TRBV7-3 | TGTGCCAGCAGCCCCTCATTCTCAAACGGGGGGCTCAATGAGCAGTTCTTC | CASSPSFSNGGLNEQFF
TRBJ1-2 | TRBD1 | 18 | once | TRBV5-1 | TGCGCCAGCAGCTTGGAGTTGGCAGGGGGCATCAGGAACTATGGCTACACCTTC | CASSLELAGGIRNYGYTF
TRBJ1-4 | - | 14 | - | TRBV6-6 | TGTGCCAGCAGGTTCCAGGGGACTAATGAAAAACTGTTTTTT | CASRFQGTNEKLFF
TRBJ2-7 | - | 13 | - | TRBV6-1 | TGTGCCAGCAGTGAAGCTGGGGTGAACGAGCAGTACTTC | CASSEAGVNEQYF
TRBJ1-6 | - | 16 | - | TRBV2 | TGTGCCAGCACCCTGACGGGCGGCGAAAATAATTCACCCCTCCACTTT | CASTLTGGENNSPLHF
TRBJ2-3 | TRBD1 | 14 | - | TRBV29-1 | TGCAGCGTAGCCAGGACAGGCGCAGGGGATACGCAGTATTTT | CSVARTGAGDTQYF
TRBJ2-7 | - | 14 | - | TRBV25-1 | TGTGCCAGCAGTGATACAGGGTCGGACTACGAGCAGTACTTC | CASSDTGSDYEQYF
TRBJ1-5 | TRBD1 | 15 | few | TRBV5-1 | TGCGCCAGCAGCTCGACAGGGTCGGTGGATCAGCCCCAGCATTTT | CASSSTGSVDQPQHF
TRBJ1-2 | - | 15 | - | TRBV12-3/TRBV12-4 | TGTGCCAGCACTTTCACCGGACAGTTGGCCTATGGCTACACCTTC | CASTFTGQLAYGYTF
TRBJ2-3 | TRBD1 | 13 | many | TRBV29-1 | TGCAGCGTTGCACAGGGGGCAGGAGATACGCAGTATTTT | CSVAQGAGDTQYF
TRBJ2-5 | - | 16 | - | TRBV11-1 | TGTGCCAGCAGCTCCGAGTCCGGGACGCTCCAAGGGACCCAGTACTTC | CASSSESGTLQGTQYF